This is a list of T cell receptor beta chains from one sample in a study of cytomegalovirus exposure and HLA in healthy donors. Sequenced by immunoSEQ multiplex PCR; TCRdb stores in-frame clones only, minus some. The data contain around 150,000 clones, 70% to 80% of them singletons. Sequenced input: PBMCs. These receptors came from a human donor in good health. Each CDR3 is given with its conserved first and last residue. D genes are given only for firm matches. The listing skips clone size in some rows; elsewhere it reads once, few, many or a size class.

>TRBJ2-4|TRBV4-1|NA|NA
TGCGCCAGCAGCCAAACTAGGCTACAGAATCTAGCCAAAAACATTCAGTACTTC
CASSQTRLQNLAKNIQYF
>TRBJ1-1|TRBV19|NA|NA
TGTGCCAGTCGGAGGGGCCCCAGCACGACTGAAGCTTTCTTT
CASRRGPSTTEAFF
>TRBJ1-2|TRBV6-1|TRBD1|NA
TGTGCCAGCAGTGAAACCTCCCGACAGGGGCGTGGCTACACCTTC
CASSETSRQGRGYTF
>TRBJ1-1|TRBV11-2|NA|few
TGTGCCAGCACCTTAAACAGGGCAACGGGCACTGAAGCTTTCTTT
CASTLNRATGTEAFF
>TRBJ2-3|TRBV7-9|TRBD2|NA
TGTGCCAGCAGCTGGGGACTAGCGGGAGATACGCAGTATTTT
CASSWGLAGDTQYF
>TRBJ2-5|TRBV2|NA|NA
TGTGCCAGCAGTGGGAACAGGCAAGAGACCCAGTACTTC
CASSGNRQETQYF
>TRBJ2-1|TRBV10-3|NA|NA
TGTGCCATCAGTAACTCTCGAGGGGAGGGGGGGTCCTACAATGAGCAGTTCTTC
CAISNSRGEGGSYNEQFF
>TRBJ2-6|TRBV5-6|TRBD1|few
TGTGCCAGCAGCTTCTCAGGGGGCTTTTTTGGGGCCAACGTCCTGACTTTC
CASSFSGGFFGANVLTF
>TRBJ1-1|TRBV5-1|NA|NA
TGCGCCAGCAGCTTAAAAGTTAATCGGAGGACTTGTCTCCTGAACACTGAAGCTTTCTTT
CASSLKVNRRTCLLNTEAFF
>TRBJ1-5|TRBV2|NA|NA
TGTGCCAGCAGTATAGAGTATAGCAATCAGCCCCAGCATTTT
CASSIEYSNQPQHF
>TRBJ1-1|TRBV2|NA|NA
TGTGCCAGCAGTGATTCAGAGAACACTGAAGCTTTCTTT
CASSDSENTEAFF
>TRBJ2-5|TRBV13|TRBD2|NA
TGTGCCAGCAGCTTGCGGGGGTTATTGGAGACCCAGTACTTC
CASSLRGLLETQYF
>TRBJ1-1|TRBV23-1|NA|NA
TGCGCCAGCAGTCATTCGAGGAGGGCGGCTGAAGCTTTCTTT
CASSHSRRAAEAFF
>TRBJ2-5|TRBV20-1|NA|NA
TGCAGTGCTAGTCCTAAAGAGACCCAGTACTTC
CSASPKETQYF
>TRBJ2-5|TRBV10-1|NA|NA
TGCGCCATCAGTGGACAGCAAGTTCGAGAGACCCAGTACTTC
CAISGQQVRETQYF
>TRBJ1-5|TRBV6-1|NA|NA
TGTGCCAGCAGTGAGGGGGCAGGACTTAGCAATCAGCCCCAGCATTTT
CASSEGAGLSNQPQHF